This T cell receptor (beta chain) derives from a study of blood T cell repertoires in COVID-19. As for the study in general: Spain, Italy and the United States supplied samples that represented acute and convalescent COVID-19. PBMCs, B-cell-depleted T cells, or T cells provided the cDNA or gDNA that made up the material.

Methods used by the authors: Reference gene primer amplification in the assay estimated nucleated cell counts. The repertoire was sequenced with immunoSEQ multiplex PCR; TCRdb's copy has only in-frame clones and lacks some. Clone size and V and J calls were adopted from that table, with D and trimming inferred from the DNA. The table lists roughly 100,000 clones, about 84% of them singletons, with 13% to 15% in the top ten. The table lists this clone with a few counts. Germline assignment: CDR1 SGDLS and CDR2 YYNGEE. Trimming removed 5 bases from V and 4 bases from J, with 9 bases in between. The CDR3 spans 13 residues.

The rearrangement uses TRBV9 and TRBJ1-4; maybe TRBD1 (5 bases). Material for sequencing was peripheral blood. The sequence came from an older woman with acute or convalescent COVID-19. This chain's CDR3 is CASSPGRNEKLFF. CDR3 sequence (DNA): TGTGCCAGCAGTCCAGGGCGTAATGAAAAACTGTTTTTT.